Listed below are T cell receptor beta chains from one sample, sequenced in a study of shared clonotypes between healthy human individuals. Assay used: immunoSEQ multiplex PCR; TCRdb lists only in-frame clones, some missing. The sample holds more than 850,000 clones, approximately 80% seen once. Sequencing was done on a sample of memory CD4+ T cells from PBMCs. These receptors were obtained from a man aged 18 to 35 in good health. Some clones in this sample may be carry-over from other donors' samples. The CDR3 runs from the conserved cysteine through the conserved F or W. A D gene is named only where the DNA matches it firmly. Only part of the rows carry a size: once, few, many, or a class if the clone is expanded.

-	TRBV4-1	TRBD2	TRBJ2-1	CASSQDGLAGSYNEQFF	TGCGCCAGCAGCCAAGATGGGCTAGCGGGATCCTACAATGAGCAGTTCTTC
-	TRBV18	TRBD1	TRBJ2-2	CASSEGQANTGELFF	TGTGCCAGCTCAGAGGGACAGGCGAACACCGGGGAGCTGTTTTTT
once	TRBV7-3	-	TRBJ1-2	CASSLSGGKLGYTF	TGTGCCAGCAGCTTATCGGGGGGGAAGCTTGGCTACACCTTC
-	TRBV29-1	TRBD1	TRBJ2-1	CSAGQGNLRFF	TGCAGCGCCGGACAGGGGAATTTAAGGTTCTTC
-	TRBV19	-	TRBJ1-5	CASDGGSQPQHF	TGTGCCAGTGACGGGGGGAGTCAGCCCCAGCATTTT
-	TRBV7-8	TRBD2	TRBJ2-5	CASSLVVSGTSGSNQYF	TGTGCCAGCAGCTTAGTGGTCTCCGGGACTAGCGGGAGTAACCAGTACTTC
few	TRBV4-1	TRBD2	TRBJ2-1	CASGLGLAGNEQFF	TGCGCCAGCGGCTTGGGACTAGCGGGAAATGAGCAGTTCTTC
-	TRBV7-3	-	TRBJ2-7	CASSFRDGPGEQYF	TGTGCCAGCAGCTTCCGGGACGGCCCGGGAGAGCAGTACTTC
-	TRBV28	-	TRBJ1-2	CASSLVFGVTQGGYTF	TGTGCCAGCAGTTTAGTCTTTGGTGTGACGCAGGGTGGCTACACCTTC
-	TRBV5-1	TRBD1	TRBJ1-5	CASSSGQDNQPQHF	TGCGCCAGCAGCTCCGGACAGGACAATCAGCCCCAGCATTTT
-	TRBV5-1	-	TRBJ2-5	CASRQGGGNFETQYF	TGCGCCAGCAGGCAAGGGGGCGGGAATTTTGAGACCCAGTACTTC
-	TRBV18	TRBD2	TRBJ2-2	CASSGTSGTNTGELFF	TGTGCCAGCTCCGGGACTAGCGGGACTAACACCGGGGAGCTGTTTTTT
-	TRBV6-1	TRBD1	TRBJ1-2	CASSADRVYYGYTF	TGTGCCAGCAGCGCGGACAGGGTATACTATGGCTACACCTTC
-	TRBV11-2	TRBD2	TRBJ2-1	CASITWTSGRRNEQFF	TGTGCCAGCATCACCTGGACTAGCGGGAGGAGGAATGAGCAGTTCTTC
-	TRBV27	-	TRBJ2-1	CASSLVLGPFF	TGTGCCAGCAGTTTAGTCCTAGGACCGTTCTTC
-	TRBV6-5	-	TRBJ2-7	CASRPLRGHPYEQYF	TGTGCCAGCAGGCCCCTTAGGGGACACCCCTACGAGCAGTACTTC
-	TRBV19	-	TRBJ2-2	CASSIIRAGDTGELFF	TGTGCCAGTAGTATAATCCGGGCAGGGGACACCGGGGAGCTGTTTTTT
-	TRBV7-9	-	TRBJ1-4	CASSGRLIANEKLFF	TGTGCCAGCAGCGGACGACTTATAGCTAATGAAAAACTGTTTTTT
-	TRBV2	TRBD1	TRBJ1-1	CASSRQGAGTEAFF	TGTGCCAGCAGTAGACAGGGGGCCGGAACTGAAGCTTTCTTT
-	TRBV27	-	TRBJ1-5	CASSPDSALNQPQHF	TGTGCCAGCAGCCCGGACAGTGCTCTCAATCAGCCCCAGCATTTT
-	TRBV7-9	-	TRBJ1-1	CASSLGGGGNTEAFF	TGTGCCAGCAGCTTAGGAGGCGGAGGGAACACTGAAGCTTTCTTT
-	TRBV5-1	-	TRBJ2-3	CASSLASQGDTQYF	TGCGCCAGCAGCTTGGCCTCCCAGGGAGATACGCAGTATTTT
once	TRBV5-1	-	TRBJ2-1	CASSLSPAGANYNEQFF	TGCGCCAGCAGCTTGTCCCCGGCGGGGGCAAATTACAATGAGCAGTTCTTC
-	TRBV10-3	TRBD1	TRBJ1-2	CAISGQGSYGYTF	TGTGCCATCAGTGGACAGGGAAGCTATGGCTACACCTTC
-	TRBV6-5	-	TRBJ2-7	CASSYIGDTYEQYF	TGTGCCAGCAGTTATATTGGGGATACCTACGAGCAGTACTTC
-	TRBV14	-	TRBJ2-1	CASSPYRGTEQFF	TGTGCCAGCAGCCCCTACCGGGGAACCGAGCAGTTCTTC
-	TRBV5-1	-	TRBJ1-4	CASSLAVPGLNEKLFF	TGCGCCAGCAGCTTGGCCGTTCCGGGGCTGAATGAAAAACTGTTTTTT
-	TRBV5-1	-	TRBJ2-7	CASSSFGPPEQYF	TGCGCCAGCAGCTCCTTTGGACCACCCGAGCAGTACTTC
-	TRBV5-1	TRBD2	TRBJ2-3	CASSYRLAGAEDTQYF	TGCGCCAGCAGCTATAGACTAGCGGGAGCGGAAGATACGCAGTATTTT
-	TRBV7-6	-	TRBJ2-7	CASSLGGGSYEQYF	TGTGCCAGCAGCTTGGGAGGGGGTTCCTACGAGCAGTACTTC
-	TRBV5-1	-	TRBJ1-2	CASSDPGRTVGYTF	TGCGCCAGCAGCGACCCGGGACGGACTGTGGGCTACACCTTC
-	TRBV2	-	TRBJ1-5	CASSTQRLDNQPQHF	TGTGCCAGCAGTACTCAAAGACTAGATAATCAGCCCCAGCATTTT
-	TRBV15	-	TRBJ2-3	CATSRDRAADTQYF	TGTGCCACCAGCAGAGACAGGGCTGCGGATACGCAGTATTTT
-	TRBV25-1	-	TRBJ1-1	CASSAGFEAFF	TGTGCCAGCAGTGCGGGGTTTGAAGCTTTCTTT
few	TRBV4-3	-	TRBJ2-7	CASSQDLYERWGQYF	TGCGCCAGCAGCCAAGATCTCTACGAAAGATGGGGGCAGTACTTC
-	TRBV2	-	TRBJ2-7	CASKLASSYEQYF	TGTGCCAGCAAACTAGCAAGCTCCTACGAGCAGTACTTC
-	TRBV28	-	TRBJ1-5	CASTEVLGVGQPQHF	TGTGCCAGCACTGAAGTGTTGGGGGTCGGTCAGCCCCAGCATTTT
few	TRBV5-1	TRBD2	TRBJ2-5	CASRAGGSRETQYF	TGCGCCAGCAGGGCGGGCGGGAGTCGAGAGACCCAGTACTTC
-	TRBV7-8	TRBD1	TRBJ1-2	CASSKTNRGEDGYTF	TGTGCCAGCAGCAAAACAAACAGGGGGGAGGATGGCTACACCTTC
-	TRBV19	TRBD2	TRBJ2-7	CASSTGERTSGLSDEQYF	TGTGCCAGTAGTACAGGGGAGAGGACTAGCGGTCTGTCGGACGAGCAGTACTTC
once	TRBV4-3	TRBD1	TRBJ1-4	CASSRDRRSANEKLFF	TGCGCCAGCAGCCGGGACAGGAGATCCGCTAATGAAAAACTGTTTTTT
-	TRBV9	-	TRBJ1-2	CASSVSHANYGYTF	TGTGCCAGCAGCGTATCCCACGCTAACTATGGCTACACCTTC
few	TRBV19	TRBD2	TRBJ2-7	CASSIFGGAGDEQYF	TGTGCCAGTAGTATATTCGGGGGGGCAGGAGACGAGCAGTACTTC
once	TRBV5-6	-	TRBJ2-6	CASSFSSGANVLTF	TGTGCCAGCAGCTTCTCGAGTGGGGCCAACGTCCTGACTTTC
few	TRBV18	-	TRBJ2-7	CASSPGPAYEQYF	TGTGCCAGCTCACCCGGGCCAGCCTACGAGCAGTACTTC
-	TRBV29-1	-	TRBJ2-3	CSVEGRGGVGTDTQYF	TGCAGCGTTGAAGGGCGAGGGGGGGTGGGCACAGATACGCAGTATTTT
few	TRBV6-1	-	TRBJ1-1	CASRLGYTEAFF	TGTGCCAGCAGGTTAGGCTACACTGAAGCTTTCTTT
-	TRBV11-2	TRBD2	TRBJ2-4	CASSPLAGSTLAKNIQYF	TGTGCCAGCAGCCCTCTAGCGGGGTCCACCCTAGCCAAAAACATTCAGTACTTC
few	TRBV30	TRBD2	TRBJ2-7	CAWSSGLAIEQYF	TGTGCCTGGAGTTCGGGACTAGCAATCGAGCAGTACTTC
once	TRBV7-2	-	TRBJ1-1	CASSLEVTRMAFF	TGTGCCAGCAGCTTAGAAGTCACCCGTATGGCTTTCTTT
many	TRBV5-5	TRBD1	TRBJ2-7	CASSPRQGSSYEQYF	TGTGCCAGCAGCCCCCGACAGGGGAGCTCCTACGAGCAGTACTTC
-	TRBV2	-	TRBJ2-7	CASTVALRYEQYF	TGTGCCAGCACGGTAGCGCTCCGCTACGAGCAGTACTTC
-	TRBV15	-	TRBJ2-1	CATSRGGASTSYNEQFF	TGTGCCACCAGCAGAGGTGGAGCGTCCACCTCCTACAATGAGCAGTTCTTC
-	TRBV5-1	-	TRBJ2-2	CASSLGQENTGELFF	TGCGCCAGCAGCTTGGGGCAGGAGAACACCGGGGAGCTGTTTTTT
-	TRBV5-1	TRBD2	TRBJ2-7	CASSLAPAGGSYEQYF	TGCGCCAGCAGCTTGGCCCCCGCGGGAGGGTCCTACGAGCAGTACTTC